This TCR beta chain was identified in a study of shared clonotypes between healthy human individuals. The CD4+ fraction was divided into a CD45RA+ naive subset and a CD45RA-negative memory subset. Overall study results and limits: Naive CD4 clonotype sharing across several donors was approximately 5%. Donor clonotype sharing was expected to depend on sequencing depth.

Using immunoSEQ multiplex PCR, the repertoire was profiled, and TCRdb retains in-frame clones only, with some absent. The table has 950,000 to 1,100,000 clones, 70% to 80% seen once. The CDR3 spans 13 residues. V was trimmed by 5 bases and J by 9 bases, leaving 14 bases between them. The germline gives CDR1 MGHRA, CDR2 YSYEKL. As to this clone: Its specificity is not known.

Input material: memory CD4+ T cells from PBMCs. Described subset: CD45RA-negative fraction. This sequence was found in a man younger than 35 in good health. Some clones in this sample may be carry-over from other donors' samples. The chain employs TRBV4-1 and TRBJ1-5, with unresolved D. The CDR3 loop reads CASSETAWRPQHF. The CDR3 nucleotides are TGCGCCAGCAGCGAGACCGCCTGGCGGCCCCAGCATTTT.